The 8 T cell receptor beta chains in this list originate from one sample, sequenced in a study of vaccination and CD4 T cells after COVID-19. These receptors' targets are unknown. Cultured CD4+ T cell DNA underwent sequencing with the Oncomine TCR Beta short-read assay. TCRdb recomputed calls from the PCR reads with MiXCR, one row per CDR3 protein. The data show about 25,000 distinct CDR3 sequences, with roughly 39% seen just once and just over 7% held by the top ten. The treatment is: roughly 11-day PBMC culture with coronavirus spike peptide pools or control peptides (ViraFEST assay). The sequenced material came from CD4+ T cells from blood, cultured in vitro. These receptors were taken from a human donor who had recovered from COVID-19.

The table lists this clonotype with a count of one. V is TRBV6-1 and J is TRBJ1-2; TRBD1 is a possible D gene (6 bases). The CDR3 has 17 amino acids. Germline CDR1 is MNHNS and CDR2 is SASEGT. Trimming cost V 2 bases and J 6 bases, with 22 bases left between them. Written as DNA, the CDR3 is TGTGCCAGCAGTGAATGGTCGGCAGGGGTATTTAGCCATGGCTACACCTTC. Protein product: CASSEWSAGVFSHGYTF.

The CDR3: CASSLGTHQGGYTF. The CDR3 nucleotides are TGCGCCAGCAGCCTAGGGACCCACCAAGGGGGCTACACCTTC. V usage is TRBV5-1 and J usage is TRBJ1-2; tentatively, D is TRBD1 (5 bases). The ends were cut back, 4 bases at V and 8 bases at J, with 18 bases in the middle. The CDR3 has 14 residues. Germline CDR1 SGHRS, CDR2 YFSETQ.

The table lists this clonotype with a few counts. The chain employs TRBV7-9 and TRBJ2-7; TRBD2 agrees at 8 bases. With V trimmed by 5 bases and J by 4 bases, 10 bases remained unmatched. From germline, CDR1 is SEHNR and CDR2 FQNEAQ (reference sequence). The CDR3 contains 15 residues. CDR3 in DNA: TGTGCCAGCAGCAGCGGGACGGCTAGCGGGTACGAGCAGTACTTC. This encodes CASSSGTASGYEQYF.

J is TRBJ2-7 and V is TRBV4-1; D unclear. Germline V lookup: CDR1 MGHRA, CDR2 YSYEKL. The CDR3 has 14 residues. Deletions cut 0 bases from V and 1 base from J, with 7 bases between. In DNA, the CDR3 is TGCGCCAGCAGCCAAGATGCAGATTCCTACGAGCAGTACTTC. Its translation: CASSQDADSYEQYF.

In this sample, this clonotype turned up a few times. V and J are TRBV20-1 and TRBJ1-2; no reliable D call. Trimming pared 0 bases from V and 8 bases from J, leaving 13 bases between. Germline CDR1 reads DFQATT; CDR2 reads SNEGSKA (reference sequence). The CDR3 has 13 residues. The CDR3 sequence is CSAREPGGYGYTF. CDR3 DNA: TGCAGTGCTAGAGAACCAGGAGGATACGGCTACACCTTC.

Only a few counts were recorded for this clonotype. The V gene is TRBV12-3 or TRBV12-4, the J gene TRBJ1-2; D is possibly TRBD1 (6 bases). CDR3 size: 14 residues. Trimming removed 1 base from V and 7 bases from J, with 13 bases in between. This chain's CDR3 is CASSLGRGSSGYTF. The CDR3 bases are TGTGCCAGCAGTTTAGGCAGGGGTTCGAGTGGCTACACCTTC.

This rearrangement joins TRBV2 to TRBJ2-3; D perhaps matches TRBD1 (5 bases). Trimming took off 8 bases at V and 2 bases at J, with 14 bases between the two ends. The CDR3 loop spans 14 amino acids. Germline loops: CDR1 SNHLY, CDR2 FYNNEI. In nucleotides, the CDR3 is TGTGCCAGCGCCACCCAGACAGACACAGATACGCAGTATTTT. Translating gives CASATQTDTDTQYF.

The chain carries TRBV5-1 and TRBJ2-3, with TRBD2 as a possible D gene (5 bases). CDR1 is SGHRS, CDR2 YFSETQ, per germline. V lost 2 bases, J lost 1 base, and 8 bases lay in between. This CDR3 contains 14 residues. CDR3 sequence: CASSFGLRTDTQYF. The CDR3 DNA sequence: TGCGCCAGCAGCTTCGGACTCCGCACAGATACGCAGTATTTT.